Listed here are 5 T cell receptor beta chains from one sample, sequenced in a study of identical twins (dated by TCRdb to 2016 to 2017). The library was obtained by 5' RACE. The sequencer listed for this sample is Illumina HiSeq 2000. TCRdb itself trimmed the public reads at Q25 with fastp, ran MiXCR and retained productive beta chains. Every distinct CDR3 protein forms one entry, paired with its most common genes and DNA. The sample table lists some 1,700,000 distinct CDR3 sequences, around 29% of them with a count of one. Together, the top ten hold about 0.3% of the sample. The specimen sequenced was cord blood. The receptor set was obtained from a newborn girl in good health.

This chain uses TRBV28 with TRBJ2-4, with 8 bases that match TRBD2. Losses at the gene ends were 6 bases for V and 0 bases for J; bases not matched to a gene: 13. The CDR3 is made up of 18 amino acids. Germline-derived CDR1 and CDR2 are MDHEN and SYDVKM. CDR3 residues: CASRGPGLAGLAKNIQYF. The CDR3 nucleotides are TGTGCCAGCAGGGGTCCCGGGCTAGCGGGCCTAGCCAAAAACATTCAGTACTTC.

This clonotype has a handful of counts. V gene TRBV20-1 combines with J gene TRBJ2-3; D unclear. CDR3 size: 11 residues. The germline V gene encodes CDR1 DFQATT and CDR2 SNEGSKA (reference sequence). The V end was cut by 4 bases, the J end by 5 bases, with 7 bases between. The CDR3 region is CSANSQDTQYF. CDR3 nucleotides: TGCAGTGCTAATAGCCAAGATACGCAGTATTTT.

This clonotype was found a few times. This clone may be a read error of a much larger clone one base away. This sequence joins TRBV9 and TRBJ2-3; D is undetermined. The CDR3 consists of 12 residues. Germline V lookup: CDR1 SGDLS, CDR2 YYNGEE. Trimming left V 1 base short and J 5 bases short, with 5 bases between. The CDR3 here is CASSVQEDTQYF. The CDR3 bases are TGTGCCAGCAGCGTACAGGAAGATACGCAGTATTTT. Full variable domain (rest looked up from reference TRBV9 and TRBJ2-3): DSGVTQTPKHLITATGQRVTLRCSPRSGDLSVYWYQQSLDQGLQFLIQYYNGEERAKGNILERFSAQQFPDLHSELNLSSLELGDSALYFCASSVQEDTQYFGPGTRLTVL.

The table lists this clonotype with a few counts. The gene calls are TRBV4-2 and TRBJ1-2; TRBD1 is a possible D gene (6 bases). V shed 0 bases and J shed 1 base, with 15 bases lying between them. CDR3 length: 17 amino acids. Germline V gene sequence: CDR1 LGHNA, CDR2 YNFKEQ. The CDR3 reads CASSQDQGGRGNYGYTF. Here the CDR3 DNA reads TGTGCCAGCAGCCAAGATCAAGGTGGCAGGGGTAACTATGGCTACACCTTC.

This clonotype has just a few counts. The rearrangement joins TRBV20-1 to TRBJ2-1; 11 bases are shared with TRBD1. Germline assignment: CDR1 DFQATT and CDR2 SNEGSKA (reference sequence). This CDR3 spans 17 amino acids. The J segment lost 8 bases and the V segment lost 2 bases, leaving 14 bases of the junction unmatched. The CDR3 sequence is CSARQSLGTGGRDEQFF. In nucleotides, the CDR3 is TGCAGTGCTAGACAATCCTTAGGGACAGGGGGTAGGGATGAGCAGTTCTTC.